The clone carrying this T cell receptor (beta chain) is a singleton in its sample. The CDR3 contains 15 residues. Trimming took off 5 bases at V and 6 bases at J, with 17 bases between the two ends. The germline V gene encodes CDR1 SGHNT and CDR2 YENEEA. Around 310 ng DNA, approximately 30,000 T cell genomes, went into unsorted PBMC replicate PCRs. Assay: immunoSEQ multiplex PCR; the TCRdb copy retains only in-frame clones and omits some. The data contain a few hundred thousand clones, roughly 78% of them singletons. These data originate in a study of shared clonotypes between healthy human individuals. Those who donated were healthy HIV-negative adults, with no recent acute infections or vaccinations reported.

This chain links TRBV11-3 with TRBJ2-1; D uncertain. This receptor was taken from a middle-aged woman in good health. Some clones in this sample may be carry-over from other donors' samples. The sample comprised PBMCs. The CDR3 protein is CASSQRTGVLNEQFF. CDR3 DNA sequence: TGTGCCAGCAGCCAAAGGACGGGTGTCCTCAATGAGCAGTTCTTC.